This T cell receptor beta chain was recorded in a study of shared clonotypes between healthy human individuals (dated by TCRdb to the early 2020s). With respect to the entire study: The cohort comprised two women and a few men aged 18 to 49 years. Blood TCR repertoires of roughly 5 healthy adults were deeply sequenced to estimate repertoire size and the extent of clonotype sharing between individuals. Different laboratories and diverse techniques were used to prepare libraries and sequence TCR repertoires, to increase sequencing depth and limit assay-specific biases. Leukapheresis yielded between about 0.94 and 9.5 billion PBMCs per donor. Per donor, three plates each were used for CD4 naive and CD4 memory, two for CD8 naive, and one for CD8 memory. Points the paper makes about the study in general: Incomplete sequencing was indicated by rarefaction of sorted-subset datasets, despite the large sequencing depth. Naive subsets generally had larger estimated clonotype richness than memory subsets did. Compared with non-shared clonotypes, clonotypes shared by all four sorted-subset donors had higher generation probabilities. Because the study included only a small number of donors, the genetic and exposure-history diversity represented was limited. Sampling was restricted to blood, and TCR repertoires in tissues likely differ from the TCR repertoires found in blood. Across a few donors, roughly 5% of naive CD4, 3% to 4% of naive CD8, 2.3% of memory CD4, and approximately 0.4% of memory CD8 clonotypes were shared. Pairwise subsampling indicated that sequencing depth was expected to affect the degree of clonotype sharing among donors.

CDR1 and CDR2 are read off the germline V gene as SNHLY and FYNNEI. The CDR3 covers 13 residues, taking in both the cysteine and the phenylalanine. Just the 39-base CDR3 DNA is kept, in frame starting at base 1. Trimming removed 0 bases from V and 13 bases from J, leaving 15 bases between the germline ends. For the CD8 naive samples, CD45RO-negative cells were positively selected for CCR7, yielding a CD45RA+CCR7+ population from which TemRA cells were excluded. Healthy HIV-negative adults with no recently reported acute infections or vaccinations were included as donors. All donors were Caucasian adults living in Nashville, Tennessee, USA. Blood was collected by leukapheresis, and PBMCs were isolated by Ficoll-Histopaque density gradient centrifugation and then cryopreserved in liquid nitrogen vapor phase. Analytical flow cytometry was used to check the purity and quantity of every magnetically sorted T cell population. Genomic DNA was isolated from every sorted fraction and measured by UV absorbance on a Nanodrop 2000c.

Using the deep immunoSEQ assay, TCR CDR3 regions were amplified from genomic DNA by multiplex PCR. Extracted genomic DNA from each cell subset was distributed evenly across all wells of several immunoSEQ 96-well plates, and each plate was treated as a replicate. For sorted subsets, each replicate PCR was loaded with about 0.2 ug genomic DNA, equivalent to approximately 27,000 T cell genomes. Purified libraries were quantified with a Qubit 3.0 fluorometer, sized on a Bioanalyzer 2100, and re-quantified with the KAPA Library Quantification kit. Each immunoSEQ 96-well plate was sequenced on its own single-read 150-cycle Illumina NextSeq 550 flow cell. The authors' pipeline ran thus. The immunoSEQ output contained only junctional sequences without quality scores, so filtering could not match that applied to full-length reads. Sequences were annotated with PyIR, a Python wrapper for IgBLAST v1.9, using IMGT germline references to assign V/J genes and CDR3. Reads with weak V/J assignments (E-value above 1e-6), missing CDR3, stop codons, out-of-frame junctions, or ambiguous translated residues were removed. V3J clonotypes were defined by identical inferred V gene, J gene, and CDR3 amino acid sequence. The percentage overlap between two repertoires was calculated by dividing the number of shared unique clonotypes by the size of the smaller repertoire. Repertoire richness was assessed with RTK rarefaction, the Chao1 estimator, and Recon v2.1 estimates of unobserved clonotypes. OLGA was used to compute generation probabilities for all TCRbeta clonotypes that the gDNA method yielded from a few donors. The table comes from immuneACCESS by way of TCRdb, which keeps in-frame sequences with V and J called. Part of the clones is missing from these tables; in studies checked, under half for an unresolved V gene and the rest for unknown reasons. The V and J calls and clone size come from that table; D and trimming were worked out from the DNA. In this sample the table shows around 1.9 million clones, roughly 91% of which occur a single time. The top ten constitute around 1.7% of the sample.

Of note for this clone: Its antigen remains unidentified. No qualities accompany the bases; no much larger clone lies one base away.

This sequence uses TRBV2 and TRBJ1-2; the D gene is perhaps TRBD1, from 5 matching bases. The specimen sequenced was naive CD8+ T cells from PBMCs. The cell subset or site label here, explained by the study, means: CD45RA+CCR7+. This receptor was obtained from a man between 18 and 35 years old in good health. Some clones in this sample may be carry-over from other donors' samples. The nucleotides read TGTGCCAGCAGTGAAGCTCGACAGACTTTAGGCACCTTC. Translated, this is CASSEARQTLGTF.